What follows is one T cell receptor (beta chain) and its context. Its antigen is still unknown. Cultured CD4+ T-cell DNA underwent Oncomine TCR Beta short-read sequencing. TCRdb passed the PCR reads through MiXCR, listing each CDR3 protein once. Of about 16,000 distinct CDR3 sequences detected, about 43% appear once; the ten largest clones hold under 8%. The record originates from a study of vaccination and CD4 T cells after COVID-19. Whole-study results and caveats: Median SARS-CoV-2-reactive clonotype numbers went up from about 20 to 38, but not significantly.

Treatment here: approximately 10-day PBMC culture with coronavirus spike peptide pools or control peptides (ViraFEST assay). V was cut by 6 bases and J by 4 bases, with 20 bases left in between. CDR3 length: 16 amino acids. Looked up from germline, CDR1 is MNHEY and CDR2 is SVGEGT. The V gene is TRBV6-2 or TRBV6-3, the J gene TRBJ2-3, with a weak D call TRBD2 (6 bases). The TCR was taken from a human donor who had recovered from COVID-19. Material: CD4+ T cells from blood, cultured in vitro, obtained after SARS-CoV-2 vaccination. The CDR3 nucleotides read TGTGCCAGCAGCGAGTTTCTAGCGTCCAAGGCAGATACGCAGTATTTT. This gives the protein CASSEFLASKADTQYF.